The sequence of this T cell receptor (beta chain) was determined in a study of cytomegalovirus exposure and HLA in healthy donors. As for the study in general: About 85 million unique TCR sequences came from HLA-typed donors in an early release.

V was cut by 7 bases and J by 4 bases, with 11 bases left in between. The CDR3 is made up of 13 amino acids. CDR1 is LNHDA, CDR2 SQIVND, per germline (reference sequence). Nominally healthy donors provided the samples, though records likely missed some immune exposures. For this clone: The target antigen is unknown.

Study-wide results and limits: A previous analysis found most TCR beta V segments productive roughly 90% or roughly 30% of the time.

Researchers ran the PCR with 60 Vbeta and 13 Jbeta primers. Using immunoSEQ multiplex PCR, the repertoire was profiled, and TCRdb retains in-frame clones only, with some absent. The data hold about 130,000 clones, with about 10% observed a single time. This TCR derives from a woman under 30 in good health and CMV-seropositive. The sample was PBMCs. The chain joins TRBV19 to TRBJ1-5; D call uncertain. CDR3 residues: CASTFTGNQPQHF. In DNA form, the CDR3 reads TGTGCCAGTACCTTCACGGGAAATCAGCCCCAGCATTTT.